A selection of T cell receptor beta chains follows, all from one sample in a study of vaccination and CD4 T cells after COVID-19. These receptors have no identified antigens. MiXCR was run by TCRdb on the PCR reads, yielding one entry per CDR3 protein. Among roughly 11,000 distinct CDR3 sequences listed, over 60% were seen once. The sequenced sample consisted of CD4+ T cells from blood, cultured in vitro. These receptors were taken from a human donor who had recovered from COVID-19. Each CDR3 is given with its conserved first and last residue. A D gene is named only where the DNA matches it firmly. Where a row states a size, it is once, few, many or the class of an expanded clone; other rows omit it.

v_call: TRBV7-6
j_call: TRBJ2-1
cdr3_length: 17
d_call: NA
clone_size: NA
cdr3_aa: CASSSNSGTSSYNEQFF
cdr3_nt: TGTGCCAGCAGCTCAAATTCCGGGACCAGCTCCTACAATGAGCAGTTCTTC

v_call: TRBV20-1
j_call: TRBJ1-5
cdr3_length: 16
d_call: NA
clone_size: NA
cdr3_aa: CSASLGGALWDQPQHF
cdr3_nt: TGCAGTGCTAGCCTTGGGGGGGCCCTATGGGATCAGCCCCAGCATTTT

v_call: TRBV7-9
j_call: TRBJ1-2
cdr3_length: 15
d_call: NA
clone_size: NA
cdr3_aa: CASSLGVGPAYGYTF
cdr3_nt: TGTGCCAGCAGCTTAGGGGTGGGTCCTGCCTATGGCTACACCTTC

v_call: TRBV30
j_call: TRBJ1-2
cdr3_length: 12
d_call: NA
clone_size: NA
cdr3_aa: CAWNLGGYGYTF
cdr3_nt: TGTGCCTGGAATTTAGGGGGCTATGGCTACACCTTC

v_call: TRBV20-1
j_call: TRBJ2-5
cdr3_length: 15
d_call: NA
clone_size: NA
cdr3_aa: CSARNPGLGLETQYF
cdr3_nt: TGCAGTGCTCGAAACCCGGGACTCGGTTTGGAGACCCAGTACTTC

v_call: TRBV7-3
j_call: TRBJ2-3
cdr3_length: 14
d_call: NA
clone_size: NA
cdr3_aa: CASSFSGSADTQYF
cdr3_nt: TGTGCCAGCAGCTTTTCGGGAAGCGCAGATACGCAGTATTTT

v_call: TRBV27
j_call: TRBJ1-5
cdr3_length: 15
d_call: NA
clone_size: NA
cdr3_aa: CASSLKGLGNQPQHF
cdr3_nt: TGTGCCAGCAGTTTAAAGGGCCTCGGGAATCAGCCCCAGCATTTT

v_call: TRBV6-2/TRBV6-3
j_call: TRBJ1-5
cdr3_length: 14
d_call: NA
clone_size: few
cdr3_aa: CASKMDSRNQPQHF
cdr3_nt: TGTGCCAGCAAAATGGACTCACGCAATCAGCCCCAGCATTTT

v_call: TRBV25-1
j_call: TRBJ2-2
cdr3_length: 13
d_call: NA
clone_size: NA
cdr3_aa: CASSEYVAGELFF
cdr3_nt: TGTGCCAGCAGTGAATATGTGGCCGGGGAGCTGTTTTTT

v_call: TRBV20-1
j_call: TRBJ1-2
cdr3_length: 15
d_call: TRBD1
clone_size: NA
cdr3_aa: CSAGRDRGRSSGYTF
cdr3_nt: TGCAGTGCTGGACGGGACAGGGGAAGATCGAGTGGCTACACCTTC

v_call: TRBV15
j_call: TRBJ1-1
cdr3_length: 18
d_call: NA
clone_size: NA
cdr3_aa: CATSRDNPLREGDTEAFF
cdr3_nt: TGTGCCACCAGCAGAGATAACCCTCTTCGGGAGGGGGACACTGAAGCTTTCTTT

v_call: TRBV28
j_call: TRBJ1-1
cdr3_length: 15
d_call: TRBD1
clone_size: NA
cdr3_aa: CASRPEEGQGAEAFF
cdr3_nt: TGTGCCAGCAGACCCGAAGAAGGGCAGGGGGCTGAAGCTTTCTTT

v_call: TRBV7-2
j_call: TRBJ2-7
cdr3_length: 16
d_call: NA
clone_size: NA
cdr3_aa: CASSYPGGSVQYEQYF
cdr3_nt: TGTGCCAGCAGCTATCCTGGTGGCAGCGTCCAATACGAGCAGTACTTC

v_call: TRBV27
j_call: TRBJ1-6
cdr3_length: 14
d_call: TRBD1
clone_size: NA
cdr3_aa: CASSTGTANSPLHF
cdr3_nt: TGTGCCAGCAGTACCGGGACAGCTAATTCACCCCTCCACTTT

v_call: TRBV6-5
j_call: TRBJ2-3
cdr3_length: 17
d_call: TRBD2
clone_size: NA
cdr3_aa: CASSSHGIAGSTDTQYF
cdr3_nt: TGTGCCAGCAGTTCCCACGGTATAGCGGGAAGCACAGATACGCAGTATTTT

v_call: TRBV19
j_call: TRBJ2-2
cdr3_length: 15
d_call: NA
clone_size: NA
cdr3_aa: CASSPRDSPTGELFF
cdr3_nt: TGTGCCAGTAGTCCACGAGACAGTCCCACCGGGGAGCTGTTTTTT

v_call: TRBV7-8
j_call: TRBJ2-7
cdr3_length: 12
d_call: TRBD2
clone_size: NA
cdr3_aa: CATTGRDDEQYF
cdr3_nt: TGTGCCACCACCGGGAGGGATGACGAGCAGTACTTC

v_call: TRBV20-1
j_call: TRBJ1-5
cdr3_length: 12
d_call: NA
clone_size: NA
cdr3_aa: CSASRANQPQHF
cdr3_nt: TGCAGTGCGAGCAGGGCCAATCAGCCCCAGCATTTT

v_call: TRBV29-1
j_call: TRBJ1-2
cdr3_length: 11
d_call: NA
clone_size: NA
cdr3_aa: CSVGGSEGYTF
cdr3_nt: TGCAGCGTTGGGGGGTCAGAAGGCTACACCTTC

v_call: TRBV28
j_call: TRBJ1-2
cdr3_length: 16
d_call: NA
clone_size: NA
cdr3_aa: CASSKGGTRTNYGYTF
cdr3_nt: TGTGCCAGCAGCAAGGGAGGGACAAGAACTAACTATGGCTACACCTTC

v_call: TRBV27
j_call: TRBJ2-3
cdr3_length: 18
d_call: TRBD1
clone_size: NA
cdr3_aa: CASSFKLPGTGGTDTQYF
cdr3_nt: TGTGCCAGCAGTTTCAAACTTCCCGGGACAGGGGGCACAGATACGCAGTATTTT

v_call: TRBV6-1
j_call: TRBJ2-7
cdr3_length: 15
d_call: NA
clone_size: NA
cdr3_aa: CASRRPSGRSYEQYF
cdr3_nt: TGTGCCAGCAGGCGCCCGTCGGGACGGAGCTACGAGCAGTACTTC

v_call: TRBV20-1
j_call: TRBJ2-3
cdr3_length: 19
d_call: NA
clone_size: NA
cdr3_aa: CSARGLNLVGTGTSDTQYF
cdr3_nt: TGCAGTGCTAGAGGCTTGAACTTGGTGGGTACGGGTACGTCAGATACGCAGTATTTT